The rows below give T cell receptor beta chains drawn from one sample of a study of OX40 agonist ivuxolimab in advanced cancers. Profiled with immunoSEQ multiplex PCR; TCRdb holds only in-frame clones, not every one. In the table there are fewer than 55,000 clones, around nine tenths of which are singletons. This material consisted of CD4+ or CD8+ T cells sorted from blood, taken in a trial of the OX40 agonist ivuxolimab. All receptors derive from an adult with an advanced solid tumor such as melanoma, head and neck, liver or kidney cancer. Both conserved end residues are part of each CDR3. D genes are given only for firm matches. Where a row states a size, it is once, few, many or the class of an expanded clone; other rows omit it.

. | TRBJ2-5 | . | TRBV6-6 | CASSYTGPGWQTQYF | TGTGCCAGCAGTTACACAGGTCCAGGGTGGCAGACCCAGTACTTC
. | TRBJ2-7 | . | TRBV27 | CASSPSPGAGQTYEQYF | TGTGCCAGCAGTCCCTCACCGGGGGCAGGGCAAACCTACGAGCAGTACTTC
. | TRBJ2-7 | . | TRBV7-2 | CARLGPSWSSYEQYF | TGTGCCAGGTTGGGCCCTAGCTGGAGCTCCTACGAGCAGTACTTC
. | TRBJ2-3 | . | TRBV4-3 | CASSRLPRGLFASTDTQYF | TGCGCCAGCAGCCGCCTCCCTAGGGGTCTGTTCGCTAGCACAGATACGCAGTATTTT
. | TRBJ2-2 | . | TRBV10-3 | CAISVPGAGTGELFF | TGTGCCATCAGTGTACCGGGGGCGGGCACCGGGGAGCTGTTTTTT
. | TRBJ1-1 | few | TRBV27 | CASSIGGDTEAFF | TGTGCCAGCAGTATCGGGGGCGACACTGAAGCTTTCTTT
. | TRBJ1-5 | few | TRBV25-1 | CASSGLGGNQPQHF | TGTGCCAGCAGTGGGTTAGGGGGCAATCAGCCCCAGCATTTT
. | TRBJ1-5 | . | TRBV6-5 | CASSYFSGQPQHF | TGTGCCAGCAGTTACTTTTCAGGTCAGCCCCAGCATTTT
. | TRBJ1-1 | . | TRBV13 | CASSPRDMTTEAFF | TGTGCCAGCAGCCCCCGGGACATGACAACTGAAGCTTTCTTT
. | TRBJ1-5 | few | TRBV11-2 | CASSLEWGPQQPQHF | TGTGCCAGCAGCTTAGAATGGGGTCCCCAACAGCCCCAGCATTTT
TRBD1 | TRBJ2-3 | . | TRBV6-1 | CASSARYGTGDADTQYF | TGTGCCAGCAGTGCCCGCTACGGGACAGGGGACGCAGATACGCAGTATTTT
. | TRBJ2-5 | . | TRBV7-8 | CASSWGPTGGGKETQYF | TGTGCCAGCAGTTGGGGCCCGACAGGAGGGGGGAAAGAGACCCAGTACTTC
. | TRBJ1-2 | . | TRBV4-3 | CASSQDGGGMGGYTF | TGCGCCAGCAGCCAAGATGGTGGGGGGATGGGTGGCTACACCTTC
. | TRBJ2-2 | . | TRBV13 | CASSLVPSGTGELFF | TGTGCCAGCAGCTTAGTGCCCTCGGGGACCGGGGAGCTGTTTTTT
. | TRBJ1-1 | . | TRBV12-5 | CASGLTGVYTEAFF | TGTGCTAGTGGTTTGACGGGGGTTTACACTGAAGCTTTCTTT
. | TRBJ1-5 | few | TRBV19 | CASMQGGQPQHF | TGTGCCAGTATGCAGGGCGGCCAGCCCCAGCATTTT
. | TRBJ2-1 | . | TRBV13 | CASSYRGGSYNEQFF | TGTGCCAGCAGCTACCGAGGGGGCTCCTACAATGAGCAGTTCTTC
. | TRBJ2-1 | . | TRBV4-3 | CASSWSSYNEQFF | TGCGCCAGCAGTTGGAGCTCCTACAATGAGCAGTTCTTC
TRBD1 | TRBJ2-5 | once | TRBV7-9 | CASSPRDSLQETQYF | TGTGCCAGCAGCCCCCGGGACAGCCTACAAGAGACCCAGTACTTC
. | TRBJ2-1 | . | TRBV7-8 | CASSSPEIANYNEQFF | TGTGCCAGCAGCTCGCCGGAGATAGCGAACTACAATGAGCAGTTCTTC
TRBD1 | TRBJ2-7 | . | TRBV11-3 | CASSLITGVWGEQYF | TGTGCCAGCAGCTTAATAACAGGGGTTTGGGGGGAGCAGTACTTC
. | TRBJ1-2 | . | TRBV4-3 | CASSQAPLGGGEGYTF | TGCGCCAGCAGCCAAGCTCCCCTGGGGGGTGGAGAAGGCTACACCTTC
. | TRBJ1-1 | . | TRBV10-3 | CAIQGPNTEAFF | TGTGCCATCCAGGGACCGAACACTGAAGCTTTCTTT
. | TRBJ1-1 | . | TRBV5-1 | CASSVTNSTELNTEAFF | TGCGCCAGCAGCGTAACAAACTCGACAGAGCTGAACACTGAAGCTTTCTTT